Below are 27 T cell receptor beta chains sequenced from a single sample in a study of shared clonotypes between healthy human individuals. Repertoires were generated with immunoSEQ multiplex PCR, while TCRdb's copy carries only in-frame clones and drops some. The sample consists of 2 million to 2.5 million clones, approximately 95% of them appearing once. Sequencing was carried out using naive CD4+ T cells from PBMCs. Subset described: CD45RA+ positively selected. The source is a man between 18 and 29 years old in good health. Some clones in this sample may be carry-over from other donors' samples.

The chain combines TRBV5-6 with TRBJ1-6; a weak D match, TRBD1 (6 bases). The V gene lost 4 bases and the J gene lost 7 bases, with 12 bases spanning the gap. The CDR3 is made up of 14 amino acids. In germline, CDR1 is SGHDT, CDR2 YYEEEE. CDR3 sequence reads: CASSQGRINSPLHF. In DNA, the CDR3 is TGTGCCAGCAGCCAGGGGCGGATCAATTCACCCCTCCACTTT.

This chain links TRBV19 with TRBJ1-1; D remains unclear. The CDR3 totals 15 residues. Germline values: CDR1 LNHDA, CDR2 SQIVND (reference sequence). V was cut by 7 bases and J by 2 bases, with 17 bases left in between. The CDR3 DNA is TGTGCCAGTAATGGCGGGAGTAGGCTTAACACTGAAGCTTTCTTT. Amino acid sequence: CASNGGSRLNTEAFF.

The rearrangement joins TRBV5-1 to TRBJ2-5; D is undetermined. Germline loops: CDR1 SGHRS, CDR2 YFSETQ. The V end was cut by 1 base, the J end by 3 bases, with 7 bases between. This CDR3 contains 13 residues. The CDR3 here is CASSLIRKETQYF. The CDR3 nucleotides are TGCGCCAGCAGCTTGATTCGTAAAGAGACCCAGTACTTC. Drawing the rest from reference TRBV5-1 and TRBJ2-5, the complete variable domain is KAGVTQTPRYLIKTRGQQVTLSCSPISGHRSVSWYQQTPGQGLQFLFEYFSETQRNKGNFPGRFSGRQFSNSRSEMNVSTLELGDSALYLCASSLIRKETQYFGPGTRLLVL.

With respect to this clone: Other DNA sequences from this sample encode an identical CDR3 as well. The chain is built from TRBV5-1 and TRBJ2-7, with 7 bases that match TRBD1. Per germline, CDR1 SGHRS and CDR2 YFSETQ. CDR3 length equals 13 residues. The V segment lost 5 bases and the J segment 4 bases; nucleotides outside the gene matches: 6. As DNA, the CDR3 is TGCGCCAGCAGTGGAACAGGGGTATACGAGCAGTACTTC. Residues: CASSGTGVYEQYF.

This clone has only one observation. The rearrangement joins TRBV5-4 to TRBJ2-3; 8 bases agree with TRBD2. Germline V gene lookup returns CDR1 SGHNT and CDR2 YYREEE (reference sequence). V was pared by 2 bases and J by 2 bases, with 4 bases of the junction left unmatched. The CDR3 sequence is 15 residues long. The CDR3 coding sequence is TGTGCCAGCAGCTTACTAGCGGTAAACACAGATACGCAGTATTTT. This gives the protein CASSLLAVNTDTQYF.

The rearrangement links TRBV6-5 to TRBJ2-7; TRBD2 agrees at 11 bases. Per germline, CDR1 MNHEY and CDR2 SVGAGI. The CDR3 consists of 14 residues. V lost 7 bases to trimming and J lost 3 bases; unmatched junction nucleotides: 5. The CDR3 sequence is CASMRTSGYYEQYF. The CDR3 region has the DNA TGTGCCAGCATGAGGACTAGCGGGTACTACGAGCAGTACTTC.

CDR3 residues: CASSLVREGIYEQYF. As DNA, the CDR3 is TGTGCCAGCAGTTTAGTGCGGGAGGGCATCTACGAGCAGTACTTC. This rearrangement joins TRBV27 to TRBJ2-7, with TRBD2 identical over 9 bases. CDR3 size: 15 residues. V dropped 2 bases and J dropped 3; count of bases not matched to a gene: 5. CDR1 and CDR2 (germline): MNHEY, SMNVEV (reference sequence).

The rearrangement links TRBV18 to TRBJ2-5; D unresolved. The CDR3 is made up of 13 amino acids. Trimming shortened V by 0 bases and J by 5 bases, and 7 bases separated the two germline ends. The germline CDR1 and CDR2 sequences are KGHSH and LQKENI. This chain's CDR3 is CASSPPFVETQYF. Here the CDR3 DNA reads TGTGCCAGCTCACCACCGTTTGTTGAGACCCAGTACTTC. The whole variable domain, remainder taken from reference TRBV18 and TRBJ2-5, is NAGVMQNPRHLVRRRGQEARLRCSPMKGHSHVYWYRQLPEEGLKFMVYLQKENIIDESGMPKERFSAEFPKEGPSILRIQQVVRGDSAAYFCASSPPFVETQYFGPGTRLLVL.

The chain combines TRBV19 with TRBJ1-1, with D maybe TRBD1 (5 bases). Deletions cut 7 bases from V and 5 bases from J, with 17 bases between. This CDR3 has 14 amino acids. Germline assignment: CDR1 LNHDA and CDR2 SQIVND (reference sequence). The CDR3 DNA reads as TGTGCCAGTAAGAGTGAGGGGCGGAGGACTGAAGCTTTCTTT. It yields the protein CASKSEGRRTEAFF.

The rearrangement links TRBV13 to TRBJ2-5; the match to TRBD2 covers 7 bases. The germline gives CDR1 PRHDT, CDR2 FYEKMQ (reference sequence). The CDR3 is 13 amino acids. The junction had 5 bases not matched to a gene; V was cut back by 5 bases and J by 5 bases. DNA of the CDR3: TGTGCCAGCAGCCGACCCGGGGGGGAGACCCAGTACTTC. Its translation: CASSRPGGETQYF.

The chain recombines TRBV7-2 with TRBJ1-2, with 7 bases that match TRBD1. Germline CDR1 and CDR2: SGHTA and FQGNSA. J gave up 8 bases and V 4 bases, and 10 bases lay outside the gene matches. The CDR3 contains 14 residues. The CDR3 here is CASSSTGQLFGYTF. CDR3 DNA sequence: TGTGCCAGCAGCTCGACGGGACAGCTATTCGGCTACACCTTC.

CDR3: CASSPLIAGAGNEQFF. The CDR3 nucleotides are TGTGCCAGCAGCCCTCTAATAGCGGGAGCGGGGAATGAGCAGTTCTTC. The V and J genes are TRBV9 and TRBJ2-1; 9 bases align to TRBD2. Germline V gene lookup returns CDR1 SGDLS and CDR2 YYNGEE. CDR3 length: 16 amino acids. After removal of 4 bases from V and 7 bases from J, the junction contained 12 bases not matched to a gene.

This clone has a single count. The CDR3: CASSQEPNQPQHF. CDR3 DNA: TGCGCCAGCAGCCAAGAGCCAAATCAGCCCCAGCATTTT. The chain is built from TRBV4-1 and TRBJ1-5; D is uncertain. The length of the CDR3 is 13 residues. V gave up 0 bases and J gave up 4 bases, with 4 bases separating them. Germline V gene data show CDR1 as MGHRA and CDR2 as YSYEKL.

The J gene is TRBJ2-2, the V gene TRBV5-6, with TRBD1 identical over 7 bases. The CDR3 contains 15 residues. After removal of 0 bases from V and 3 bases from J, the junction contained 2 bases not matched to a gene. Per the germline V gene, CDR1 is SGHDT and CDR2 is YYEEEE. This CDR3 is CASSLVQGDTGELFF. The CDR3 nucleotides read TGTGCCAGCAGCTTGGTTCAGGGGGACACCGGGGAGCTGTTTTTT. The complete variable domain, with remaining parts taken from reference TRBV5-6 and TRBJ2-2, reads DAGVTQSPTHLIKTRGQQVTLRCSPKSGHDTVSWYQQALGQGPQFIFQYYEEEERQRGNFPDRFSGHQFPNYSSELNVNALLLGDSALYLCASSLVQGDTGELFFGEGSRLTVL.

The chain links TRBV11-2 to TRBJ2-7; 10 bases align to TRBD1. CDR3 length: 15 amino acids. Germline CDR1 reads SGHAT; CDR2 reads FQNNGV. The V gene end was trimmed by 4 bases and the J gene end by 4 bases; junction bases not matched to a gene: 7. DNA of the CDR3: TGTGCCAGCAGCTCATTCCGGGACAGGGGTTACGAGCAGTACTTC. Protein sequence: CASSSFRDRGYEQYF.

The rearrangement uses TRBV5-6 and TRBJ2-3; tentatively, D is TRBD2 (5 bases). The V end was cut by 4 bases, the J end by 1 base, with 13 bases between. Germline CDR1 is SGHDT and CDR2 is YYEEEE. The CDR3 contains 15 residues. The CDR3 DNA reads as TGTGCCAGCAGCACCGCTTTGGAGGGCACAGATACGCAGTATTTT. It encodes CASSTALEGTDTQYF.

The chain recombines TRBV2 with TRBJ2-7; 7 bases line up with TRBD1. V shed 4 bases and J 0 bases; nucleotides not matched to a gene: 6. The germline V gene encodes CDR1 SNHLY and CDR2 FYNNEI. The CDR3 runs 15 residues. The chain's CDR3 is CASSVKGASSYEQYF. The CDR3 coding sequence is TGTGCCAGCAGTGTGAAGGGGGCGAGCTCCTACGAGCAGTACTTC.

This clone was detected only once. The chain links TRBV27 to TRBJ2-2, with 8 bases matching TRBD2. CDR1 is MNHEY and CDR2 is SMNVEV in the germline V gene (reference sequence). Trimming at V came to 6 bases and at J to 2 bases, leaving 8 bases not matched to a gene. There are 16 residues in the CDR3. The CDR3: CASSQRGGTNTGELFF. The CDR3, as DNA: TGTGCCAGCAGCCAACGGGGGGGAACCAACACCGGGGAGCTGTTTTTT.

This chain connects TRBV7-6 to TRBJ1-1; D uncertain. Germline V lookup: CDR1 SGHVS, CDR2 FNYEAQ. V was trimmed by 4 bases and J by 1 base, leaving 13 bases between them. The CDR3 length is 15 residues. The CDR3 is CASSSGWWENTEAFF. The CDR3 DNA follows: TGTGCCAGCAGCTCAGGATGGTGGGAGAACACTGAAGCTTTCTTT. The full variable domain, its missing parts supplied by reference TRBV7-6 and TRBJ1-1, is GAGVSQSPRYKVTKRGQDVALRCDPISGHVSLYWYRQALGQGPEFLTYFNYEAQQDKSGLPNDRFSAERPEGSISTLTIQRTEQRDSAMYRCASSSGWWENTEAFFGQGTRLTVV.

Of note for this clone: A junction boundary mismatches the germline segment, possibly from a read error. V is TRBV7-2 and J is TRBJ2-7; D call uncertain. There are 12 residues in the CDR3. Germline-derived CDR1 and CDR2 are SGHTA and FQGNSA. The CDR3 DNA reads TGTGCCAGCAGCTTAATGGGCCCACTCATCCAGTTC. As protein: CASSLMGPLIQF.

The rearrangement uses TRBV5-1 and TRBJ2-7, with D tentatively TRBD1 or TRBD2 (11 bases each). The CDR3 runs to 18 residues. Trimming left V 3 bases short and J 3 bases short, with 25 bases between. The germline CDR1 and CDR2 sequences are SGHRS and YFSETQ. CDR3 residues: CASSSGQGATSGNYEQYF. The DNA of the CDR3 is TGCGCCAGCAGCTCCGGACAGGGGGCGACTAGCGGGAACTACGAGCAGTACTTC.

The chain uses TRBV2 and TRBJ1-1; D unclear. The CDR3 is made up of 15 amino acids. The ends were cut back, 4 bases at V and 0 bases at J, with 12 bases in the middle. Germline-derived CDR1 and CDR2 are SNHLY and FYNNEI. The DNA of the CDR3 is TGTGCCAGCAGTGTTGTTTCCGTCCTGAACACTGAAGCTTTCTTT. Protein: CASSVVSVLNTEAFF. The complete variable domain, with remaining parts taken from reference TRBV2 and TRBJ1-1, reads EPEVTQTPSHQVTQMGQEVILRCVPISNHLYFYWYRQILGQKVEFLVSFYNNEISEKSEIFDDQFSVERPDGSNFTLKIRSTKLEDSAMYFCASSVVSVLNTEAFFGQGTRLTVV.

V gene TRBV6-6 combines with J gene TRBJ1-2; D may be TRBD1 (5 bases). Looked up from germline, CDR1 is MNHNY and CDR2 is SVGAGI (reference sequence). V lost 3 bases and J 8 bases, leaving 16 bases between the germline ends. The CDR3 contains 14 residues. The CDR3 coding sequence is TGTGCCAGCAGTTATAGCCAGGGTTCTGGAGGCTACACCTTC. This sequence encodes CASSYSQGSGGYTF.

The genes are TRBV5-1 and TRBJ1-1; possibly TRBD1 for D (5 bases). V lost 4 bases and J lost 1, with 20 bases in between. The CDR3 contains 17 residues. Looked up from germline, CDR1 is SGHRS and CDR2 is YFSETQ. The CDR3 protein is CASSLGGAALGNTEAFF. In nucleotides, the CDR3 is TGCGCCAGCAGCCTGGGCGGGGCCGCCCTAGGGAACACTGAAGCTTTCTTT.

The chain has TRBV6-5 and TRBJ1-1; 7 bases map to TRBD1. The length of the CDR3 is 14 residues. Germline CDR1 reads MNHEY; CDR2 reads SVGAGI. J gave up 6 bases and V 6 bases, and 10 bases lay outside the gene matches. In DNA form, the CDR3 reads TGTGCCAGCAGCAGGGACAGCCTCAGCGCTGAAGCTTTCTTT. The encoded protein is CASSRDSLSAEAFF.

This chain joins TRBV5-1 and TRBJ2-1, with D uncertain. Germline CDR1 SGHRS, CDR2 YFSETQ. The CDR3 spans 13 residues. V lost 2 bases and J lost 0, with 3 bases in between. The CDR3 reads CASSLYSYNEQFF. The CDR3 nucleotides are TGCGCCAGCAGCTTATACTCCTACAATGAGCAGTTCTTC. Full variable domain (outside the CDR3, taken from reference TRBV5-1 and TRBJ2-1): KAGVTQTPRYLIKTRGQQVTLSCSPISGHRSVSWYQQTPGQGLQFLFEYFSETQRNKGNFPGRFSGRQFSNSRSEMNVSTLELGDSALYLCASSLYSYNEQFFGPGTRLTVL.

As to this clone: This same CDR3 is encoded by further DNA sequences in the sample. This chain links TRBV2 with TRBJ2-7, with a tentative D call TRBD1 (7 bases). This CDR3 comprises 14 residues. Germline V CDR1 and CDR2: SNHLY, FYNNEI. The V end was cut by 8 bases, the J end by 1 base, with 15 bases between. DNA of the CDR3: TGTGCCAGCGGGGCAGGGGGAGGTTCCTACGAGCAGTACTTC. As protein: CASGAGGGSYEQYF.